This TCR beta chain was found in a study of long-term antiretroviral therapy in people with HIV. Overall study results and limits: Nothing was known about ART adherence, viral resistance or changes in therapy.

Version v3.0 of the immunoSEQ assay was performed at survey level. Researchers set sequencing to target about 35,000-55,000 T-cell genomes per sample. TCRdb's copy holds only in-frame clones and misses some; the assay was immunoSEQ multiplex PCR. The table records about 23,000 clones, around four fifths of them present only once. Remarks on this clone: Its antigen remains unknown.

At minimum, one pre-ART and two post-ART PBMC samples were obtained from each donor. Every one of the participants with HIV received treatment in the United States. The sample in question was unsorted PBMCs, obtained 0.4 years after starting antiretroviral therapy. This clonotype was obtained from a man aged 50 or older with HIV.

The CDR3 reads CASSRDQTAYEQYF. CDR3 sequence (DNA): TGTGCCAGCAGTCGAGACCAAACTGCCTACGAGCAGTACTTC. The V gene is TRBV6-5, the J gene TRBJ2-7; D remains unclear. The CDR3 sequence is 14 residues long. The V end was cut by 5 bases, the J end by 2 bases, with 13 bases between. Germline-derived CDR1 and CDR2 are MNHEY and SVGAGI.